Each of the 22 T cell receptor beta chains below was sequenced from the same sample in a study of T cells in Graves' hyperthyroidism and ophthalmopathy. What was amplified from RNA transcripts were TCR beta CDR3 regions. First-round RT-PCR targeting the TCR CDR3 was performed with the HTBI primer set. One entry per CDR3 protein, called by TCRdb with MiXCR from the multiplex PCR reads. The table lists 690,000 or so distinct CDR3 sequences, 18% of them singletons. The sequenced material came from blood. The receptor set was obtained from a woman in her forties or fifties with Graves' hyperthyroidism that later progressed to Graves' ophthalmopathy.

CDR3: CASLDGGTNEKLFF. In DNA form, the CDR3 reads TGTGCCAGCTTGGACGGGGGAACTAATGAAAAACTGTTTTTT. The chain joins TRBV6-1 to TRBJ1-4, with D tentatively TRBD1 (5 bases). The length of the CDR3 is 14 residues. Deletions cut 8 bases from V and 1 base from J, with 11 bases between. Looked up from germline, CDR1 is MNHNS and CDR2 is SASEGT.

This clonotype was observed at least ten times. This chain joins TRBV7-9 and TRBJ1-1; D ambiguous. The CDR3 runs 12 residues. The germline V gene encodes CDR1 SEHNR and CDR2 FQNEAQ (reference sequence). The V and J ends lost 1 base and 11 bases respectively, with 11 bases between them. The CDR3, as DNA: TGTGCCAGCAGCTTAGGGGCCGTGGGGGCTTTCTTT. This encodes CASSLGAVGAFF.

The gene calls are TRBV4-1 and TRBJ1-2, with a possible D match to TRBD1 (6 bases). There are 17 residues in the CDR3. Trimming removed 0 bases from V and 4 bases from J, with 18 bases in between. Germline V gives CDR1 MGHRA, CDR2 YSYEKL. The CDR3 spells CASSQDRGAGILYGYTF. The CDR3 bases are TGCGCCAGCAGCCAAGATAGGGGGGCAGGGATCCTCTATGGCTACACCTTC.

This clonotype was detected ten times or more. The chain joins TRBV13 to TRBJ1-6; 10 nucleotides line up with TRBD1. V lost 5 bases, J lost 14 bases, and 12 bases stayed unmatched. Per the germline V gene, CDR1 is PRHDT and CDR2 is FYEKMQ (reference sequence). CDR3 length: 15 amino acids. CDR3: CASSASTGGGLTLHF. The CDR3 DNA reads TGTGCCAGCAGCGCATCGACAGGGGGCGGCCTCACCCTCCACTTT.

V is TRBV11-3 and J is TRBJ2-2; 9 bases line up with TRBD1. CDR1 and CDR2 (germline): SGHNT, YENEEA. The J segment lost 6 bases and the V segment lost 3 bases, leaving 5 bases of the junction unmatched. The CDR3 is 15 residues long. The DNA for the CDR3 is TGTGCCAGCAGCTTGGACAGGGGTCGGTCCGGGGAGCTGTTTTTT. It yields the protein CASSLDRGRSGELFF.

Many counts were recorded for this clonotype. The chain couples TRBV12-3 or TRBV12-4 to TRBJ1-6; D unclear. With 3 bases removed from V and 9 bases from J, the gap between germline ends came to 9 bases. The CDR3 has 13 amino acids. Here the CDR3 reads CASSFRPGSPLHF. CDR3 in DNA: TGTGCCAGCAGTTTTAGGCCTGGTTCACCCCTCCACTTT.

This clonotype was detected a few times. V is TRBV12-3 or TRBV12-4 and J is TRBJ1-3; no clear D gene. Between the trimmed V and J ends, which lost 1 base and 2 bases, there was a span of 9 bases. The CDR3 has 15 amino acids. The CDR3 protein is CASSLEAAAGNTIYF. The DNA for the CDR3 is TGTGCCAGCAGTTTAGAGGCAGCTGCTGGAAACACCATATATTTT.

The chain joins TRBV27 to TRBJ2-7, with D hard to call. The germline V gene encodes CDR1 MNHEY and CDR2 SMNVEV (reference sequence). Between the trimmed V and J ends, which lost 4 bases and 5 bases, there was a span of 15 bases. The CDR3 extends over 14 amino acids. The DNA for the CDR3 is TGTGCCAGCAGTTCCCCCAGGAGAAGCCACGAGCAGTACTTC. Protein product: CASSSPRRSHEQYF.

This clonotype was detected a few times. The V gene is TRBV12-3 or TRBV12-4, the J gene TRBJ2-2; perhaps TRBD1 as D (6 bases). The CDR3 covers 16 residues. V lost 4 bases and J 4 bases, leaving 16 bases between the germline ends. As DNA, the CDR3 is TGTGCCAGCAGTTCCCTGGACAGCCCTTTCACCGGGGAGCTGTTTTTT. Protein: CASSSLDSPFTGELFF.

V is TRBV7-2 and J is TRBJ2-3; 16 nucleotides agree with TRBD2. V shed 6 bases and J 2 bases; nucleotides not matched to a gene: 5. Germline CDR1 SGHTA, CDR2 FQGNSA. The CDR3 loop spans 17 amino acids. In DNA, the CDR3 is TGTGCCAGCAGGAAAGGGACTAGCGGGGGGGCCACAGATACGCAGTATTTT. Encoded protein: CASRKGTSGGATDTQYF.

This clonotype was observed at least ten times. The CDR3 is CASSFRTVNTEAFF. CDR3 nucleotide sequence: TGTGCCAGCAGTTTTAGGACGGTGAACACTGAAGCTTTCTTT. The V and J genes are TRBV12-3 or TRBV12-4 and TRBJ1-1; D is unresolved. Trimming shortened V by 3 bases and J by 0 bases, and 8 bases separated the two germline ends. The CDR3 length is 14 residues.

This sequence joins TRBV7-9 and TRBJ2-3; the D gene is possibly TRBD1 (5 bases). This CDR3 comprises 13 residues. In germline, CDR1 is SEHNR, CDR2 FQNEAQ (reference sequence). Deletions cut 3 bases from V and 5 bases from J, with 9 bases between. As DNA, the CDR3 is TGTGCCAGCAGCTTCCACGGACAAGATACGCAGTATTTT. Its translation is CASSFHGQDTQYF.

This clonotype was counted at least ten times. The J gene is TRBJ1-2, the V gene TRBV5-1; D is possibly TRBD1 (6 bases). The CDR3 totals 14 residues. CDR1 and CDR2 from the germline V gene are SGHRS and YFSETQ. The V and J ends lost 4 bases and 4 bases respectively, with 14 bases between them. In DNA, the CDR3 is TGCGCCAGCAGCGTCTCCGGGACAACCTATGGCTACACCTTC. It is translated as CASSVSGTTYGYTF.

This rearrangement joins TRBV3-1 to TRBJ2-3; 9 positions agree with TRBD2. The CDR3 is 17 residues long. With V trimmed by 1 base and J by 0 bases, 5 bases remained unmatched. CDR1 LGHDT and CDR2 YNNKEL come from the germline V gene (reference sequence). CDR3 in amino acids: CASSQGRLAASTDTQYF. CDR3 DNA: TGTGCCAGCAGCCAAGGGCGACTAGCGGCCAGCACAGATACGCAGTATTTT.

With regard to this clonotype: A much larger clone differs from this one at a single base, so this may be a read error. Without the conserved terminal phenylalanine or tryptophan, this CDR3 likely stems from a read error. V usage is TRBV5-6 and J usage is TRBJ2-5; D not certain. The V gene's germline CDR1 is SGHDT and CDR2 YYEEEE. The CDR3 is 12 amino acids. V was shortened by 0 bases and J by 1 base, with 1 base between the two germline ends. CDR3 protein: CASSLVQETQYL. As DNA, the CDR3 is TGTGCCAGCAGCTTGGTCCAAGAGACCCAGTACCTC.

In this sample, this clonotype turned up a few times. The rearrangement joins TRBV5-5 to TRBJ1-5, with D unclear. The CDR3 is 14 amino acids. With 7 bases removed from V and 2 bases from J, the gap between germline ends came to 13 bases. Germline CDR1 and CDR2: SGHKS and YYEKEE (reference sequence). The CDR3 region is CASGREGGNQPQHF. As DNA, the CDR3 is TGTGCCAGCGGCCGGGAGGGCGGCAATCAGCCCCAGCATTTT.

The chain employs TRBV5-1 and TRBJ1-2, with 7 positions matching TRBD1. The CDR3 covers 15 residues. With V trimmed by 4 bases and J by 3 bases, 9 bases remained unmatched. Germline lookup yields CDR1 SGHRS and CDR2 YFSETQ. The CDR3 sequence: CASSLRQGGDYGYTF. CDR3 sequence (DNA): TGCGCCAGCAGCCTCCGACAGGGCGGAGACTATGGCTACACCTTC.

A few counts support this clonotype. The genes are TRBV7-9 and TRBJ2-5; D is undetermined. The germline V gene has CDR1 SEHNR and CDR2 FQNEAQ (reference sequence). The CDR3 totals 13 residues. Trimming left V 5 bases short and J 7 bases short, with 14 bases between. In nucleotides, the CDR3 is TGTGCCAGCAGCCAGGACCCTCCTGGGACCCAGTACTTC. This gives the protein CASSQDPPGTQYF.

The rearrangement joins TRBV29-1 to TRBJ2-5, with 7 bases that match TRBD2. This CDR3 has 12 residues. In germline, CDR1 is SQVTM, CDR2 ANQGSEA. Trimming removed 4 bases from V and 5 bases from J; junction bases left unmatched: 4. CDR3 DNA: TGCAGCGTTGTAGACGGGGGGGAGACCCAGTACTTC. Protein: CSVVDGGETQYF.

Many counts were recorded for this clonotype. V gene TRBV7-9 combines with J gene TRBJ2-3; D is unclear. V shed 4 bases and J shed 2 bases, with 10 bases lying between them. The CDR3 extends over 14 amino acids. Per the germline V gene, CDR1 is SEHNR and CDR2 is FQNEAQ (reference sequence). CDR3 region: CASSSRTATDTQYF. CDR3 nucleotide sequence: TGTGCCAGCAGCTCCCGGACCGCCACAGATACGCAGTATTTT.

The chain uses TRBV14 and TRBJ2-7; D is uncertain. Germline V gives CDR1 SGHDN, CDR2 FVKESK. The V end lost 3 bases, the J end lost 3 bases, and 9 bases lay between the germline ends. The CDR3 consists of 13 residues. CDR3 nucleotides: TGTGCCAGCAGCCAGTCGGTTCTCTACGAGCAGTACTTC. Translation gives CASSQSVLYEQYF.

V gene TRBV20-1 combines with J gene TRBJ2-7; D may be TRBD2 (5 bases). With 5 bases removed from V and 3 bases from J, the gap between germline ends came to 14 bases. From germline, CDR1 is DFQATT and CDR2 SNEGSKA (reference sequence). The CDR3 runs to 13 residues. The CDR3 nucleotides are TGCAGTGCTCCGACCCCGGGATACTACGAGCAGTACTTC. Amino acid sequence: CSAPTPGYYEQYF.